Following are 4 T cell receptor beta chains from one sample sequenced in a study of T cell repertoires in cytomegalovirus infection. TCRdb analysed the reads with MiXCR anew, one entry per CDR3 protein. This sample yields nearly 700,000 distinct CDR3 sequences, of which around 31% are seen a single time; around a sixth belongs to the top ten. Their cognate antigens are unknown. This sample comprised cultured PBMCs, obtained from culture after CMV antigen stimulation. These receptors were obtained from a human donor in good health (CMV status not recorded). Some clones in this sample may be carry-over from other donors' samples.

The count of this clonotype is one. J is TRBJ2-4 and V is TRBV20-1; D is perhaps TRBD1 or TRBD2 (5 bases each). Per the germline V gene, CDR1 is DFQATT and CDR2 is SNEGSKA (reference sequence). Trimming removed 2 bases from V and 0 bases from J, with 20 bases in between. The CDR3 spans 18 residues. CDR3 nucleotide sequence: TGCAGTGCTAGACGAACGCAGGGACCGGTCCTAGCCAAAAACATTCAGTACTTC. The encoded protein is CSARRTQGPVLAKNIQYF.

This clonotype was picked up a small number of times. This chain uses TRBV20-1 with TRBJ2-2, with 7 bases matching TRBD1. The CDR3 has 15 residues. V lost 4 bases and J lost 6; bases outside the gene matches: 11. Germline CDR1 and CDR2: DFQATT and SNEGSKA (reference sequence). As DNA, the CDR3 is TGCAGTGCTACCCCGACAGGGAAGGGGTCCGGGGAGCTGTTTTTT. This sequence encodes CSATPTGKGSGELFF.

This chain links TRBV4-1 with TRBJ2-1; D possibly matches TRBD1 or TRBD2 (5 bases each). V lost 0 bases and J lost 4, with 16 bases in between. Germline V gives CDR1 MGHRA, CDR2 YSYEKL. The CDR3 runs 17 residues. The DNA for the CDR3 is TGCGCCAGCAGCCAAGAGGGACCGGACTCGTCGTACAATGAGCAGTTCTTC. This codes for CASSQEGPDSSYNEQFF.

About this clonotype: A much larger clone sits a single nucleotide away, making a read error possible. The chain has TRBV7-9 and TRBJ2-3, with 9 bases that match TRBD2. The CDR3 covers 16 residues. Germline lookup yields CDR1 SEHNR and CDR2 FQNEAQ (reference sequence). The CDR3 coding sequence is TGTGCCAGCAGCTTGGCGTCTAGCGGGACCACAGATACGCTGTATTTT. As protein: CASSLASSGTTDTLYF.